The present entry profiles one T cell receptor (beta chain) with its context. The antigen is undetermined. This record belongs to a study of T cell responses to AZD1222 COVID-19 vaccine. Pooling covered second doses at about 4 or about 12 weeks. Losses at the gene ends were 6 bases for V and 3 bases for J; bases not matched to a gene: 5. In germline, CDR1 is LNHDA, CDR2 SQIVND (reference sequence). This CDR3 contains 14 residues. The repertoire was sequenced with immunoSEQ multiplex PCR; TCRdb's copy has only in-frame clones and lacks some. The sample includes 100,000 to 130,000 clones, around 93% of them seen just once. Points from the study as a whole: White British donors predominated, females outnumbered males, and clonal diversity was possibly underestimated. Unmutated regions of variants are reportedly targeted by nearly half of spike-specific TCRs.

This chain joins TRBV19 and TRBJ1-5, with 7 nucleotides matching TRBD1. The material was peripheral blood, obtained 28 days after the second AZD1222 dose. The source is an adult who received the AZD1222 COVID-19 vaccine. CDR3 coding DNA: TGTGCCAGTAGCCACAGGGGTTCCAATCAGCCCCAGCATTTT. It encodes CASSHRGSNQPQHF.